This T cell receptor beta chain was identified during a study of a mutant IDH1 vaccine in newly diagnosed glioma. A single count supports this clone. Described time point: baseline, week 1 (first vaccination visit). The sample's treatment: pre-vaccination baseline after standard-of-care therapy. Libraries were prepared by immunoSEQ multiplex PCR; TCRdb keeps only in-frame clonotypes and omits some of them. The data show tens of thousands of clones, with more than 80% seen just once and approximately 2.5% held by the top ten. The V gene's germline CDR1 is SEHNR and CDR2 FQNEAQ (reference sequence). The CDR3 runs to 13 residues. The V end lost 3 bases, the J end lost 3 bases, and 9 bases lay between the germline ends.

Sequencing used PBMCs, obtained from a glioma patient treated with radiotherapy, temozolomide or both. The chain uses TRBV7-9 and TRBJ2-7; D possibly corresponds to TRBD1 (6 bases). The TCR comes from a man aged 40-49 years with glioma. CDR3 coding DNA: TGTGCCAGCAGCTTTAGGGACAACTACGAGCAGTACTTC. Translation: CASSFRDNYEQYF.